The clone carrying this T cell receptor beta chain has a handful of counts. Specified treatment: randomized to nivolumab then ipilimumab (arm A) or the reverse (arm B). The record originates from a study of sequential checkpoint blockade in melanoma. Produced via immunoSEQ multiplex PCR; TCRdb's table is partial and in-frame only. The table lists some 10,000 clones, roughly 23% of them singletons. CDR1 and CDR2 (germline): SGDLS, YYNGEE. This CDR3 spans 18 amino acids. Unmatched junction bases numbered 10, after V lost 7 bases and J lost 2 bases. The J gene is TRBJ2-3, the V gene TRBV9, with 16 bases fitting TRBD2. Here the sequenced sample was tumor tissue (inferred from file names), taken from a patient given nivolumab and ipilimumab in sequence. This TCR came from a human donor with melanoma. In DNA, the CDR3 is TGTGCCAGCGCCCGGGGACTAGCGGGGGGGCCGTCCACAGATACGCAGTATTTT. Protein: CASARGLAGGPSTDTQYF. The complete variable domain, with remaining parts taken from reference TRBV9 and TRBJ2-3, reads DSGVTQTPKHLITATGQRVTLRCSPRSGDLSVYWYQQSLDQGLQFLIQYYNGEERAKGNILERFSAQQFPDLHSELNLSSLELGDSALYFCASARGLAGGPSTDTQYFGPGTRLTVL.